These T cell receptor beta chains were read from a single sample in a study of T cells in Graves' hyperthyroidism and ophthalmopathy. TCRdb fed the multiplex PCR reads into MiXCR, producing one record per CDR3 protein. The sample lists about 180,000 distinct CDR3 sequences; over 15% were seen once. Source material: blood. These receptors all stem from a woman aged 50 to 65 with Graves' hyperthyroidism. The CDR3 runs from the conserved cysteine through the conserved F or W. D genes are given only for firm matches. Expanded clones get a size class; other rows say once, few or many, or leave the size out.

clone size: -
CDR3 length: 16
J gene: TRBJ2-7
V gene: TRBV18
D gene: TRBD2
CDR3 DNA: TGTGCCAGCTCACCAAGGATTAGCGGGAGGGCTAACGAGCAGTACTTC
CDR3 protein: CASSPRISGRANEQYF

clone size: -
CDR3 length: 14
J gene: TRBJ2-7
V gene: TRBV4-1
D gene: -
CDR3 DNA: TGCGCCAGCAGCCAAGATGGGATTGCCTACGAGCAGTACTTC
CDR3 protein: CASSQDGIAYEQYF

clone size: -
CDR3 length: 14
J gene: TRBJ2-2
V gene: TRBV7-9
D gene: TRBD1
CDR3 DNA: TGTGCCAGCAGCTTAGAACAGGGGACCGGGGAGCTGTTTTTT
CDR3 protein: CASSLEQGTGELFF

clone size: many
CDR3 length: 17
J gene: TRBJ2-6
V gene: TRBV6-1
D gene: -
CDR3 DNA: TGTGCCAGCAGTACCGGCTCGCCACGTTCTGGGGCCAACGTCCTGACTTTC
CDR3 protein: CASSTGSPRSGANVLTF

clone size: -
CDR3 length: 14
J gene: TRBJ1-2
V gene: TRBV5-6
D gene: TRBD1
CDR3 DNA: TGTGCCAGCAGCCAAAGGGACAGGGGCTATGGCTACACCTTC
CDR3 protein: CASSQRDRGYGYTF

clone size: many
CDR3 length: 14
J gene: TRBJ1-1
V gene: TRBV27
D gene: TRBD1
CDR3 DNA: TGTGCCAGCAGTAAGACAGGGGGAAGAACTGAAGCTTTCTTT
CDR3 protein: CASSKTGGRTEAFF

clone size: few
CDR3 length: 15
J gene: TRBJ1-4
V gene: TRBV19
D gene: -
CDR3 DNA: TGTGCCAGTAGTCTGCAACAGGGCGTTGGTGAAAAACTGTTTTTT
CDR3 protein: CASSLQQGVGEKLFF

clone size: many
CDR3 length: 14
J gene: TRBJ1-2
V gene: TRBV28
D gene: -
CDR3 DNA: TGTGCCAGCAGGGGGGGGCGGGAGAACTATGGCTACACCTTC
CDR3 protein: CASRGGRENYGYTF

clone size: -
CDR3 length: 14
J gene: TRBJ2-7
V gene: TRBV5-1
D gene: -
CDR3 DNA: TGCGCCAGCAGCTTGGTCGGGAGAGGGTACGAGCAGTACTTC
CDR3 protein: CASSLVGRGYEQYF

clone size: -
CDR3 length: 16
J gene: TRBJ2-7
V gene: TRBV7-2
D gene: TRBD1
CDR3 DNA: TGTGCCAGCAGCCCCAACCCCGGGACAGTCTCCTACGAGCAGTACTTC
CDR3 protein: CASSPNPGTVSYEQYF

clone size: many
CDR3 length: 16
J gene: TRBJ1-3
V gene: TRBV10-3
D gene: -
CDR3 DNA: TGTGCCATCAGCGAACCGACGGCGAGCTCTGGAAACACCATATATTTT
CDR3 protein: CAISEPTASSGNTIYF

clone size: -
CDR3 length: 14
J gene: TRBJ2-3
V gene: TRBV18
D gene: -
CDR3 DNA: TGTGCCAGCTCACTCGGACTCAAAGGTGATACGCAGTATTTT
CDR3 protein: CASSLGLKGDTQYF

clone size: many
CDR3 length: 13
J gene: TRBJ2-1
V gene: TRBV7-6
D gene: -
CDR3 DNA: TGTGCCAGCAGTGCTGGAGCCTACAATGAGCAGTTCTTC
CDR3 protein: CASSAGAYNEQFF

clone size: few
CDR3 length: 13
J gene: TRBJ2-3
V gene: TRBV6-1
D gene: -
CDR3 DNA: TGTGCCAGCATGTCCGCGAGCACAGATACGCAGTATTTT
CDR3 protein: CASMSASTDTQYF

clone size: many
CDR3 length: 15
J gene: TRBJ2-5
V gene: TRBV6-2/TRBV6-3
D gene: -
CDR3 DNA: TGTGCCAGCAGTTACTCGAGCTCCTCAGGAGAGACCCAGTACTTC
CDR3 protein: CASSYSSSSGETQYF

clone size: many
CDR3 length: 15
J gene: TRBJ1-4
V gene: TRBV28
D gene: -
CDR3 DNA: TGTGCCAGCAGTTTATGGGGCAGGGTTGATGAAAAACTGTTTTTT
CDR3 protein: CASSLWGRVDEKLFF

clone size: -
CDR3 length: 16
J gene: TRBJ2-7
V gene: TRBV13
D gene: TRBD2
CDR3 DNA: TGTGCCAGCAGCCAAATACGACTAGCGGGAGACCACGAGCAGTACTTC
CDR3 protein: CASSQIRLAGDHEQYF

clone size: many
CDR3 length: 16
J gene: TRBJ2-1
V gene: TRBV24-1
D gene: TRBD1
CDR3 DNA: TGTGCCACCAGTGATTACGGACAGGGTGCGTACAATGAGCAGTTCTTC
CDR3 protein: CATSDYGQGAYNEQFF

clone size: few
CDR3 length: 19
J gene: TRBJ2-2
V gene: TRBV19
D gene: TRBD2
CDR3 DNA: TGTGCCAGTAGTATAGAAGTAGCGGGGGCCTTATCGAACACCGGGGAGCTGTTTTTT
CDR3 protein: CASSIEVAGALSNTGELFF

clone size: many
CDR3 length: 18
J gene: TRBJ2-3
V gene: TRBV2
D gene: -
CDR3 DNA: TGTGCCAGCAGTCGCCTAGGGGCCGGGACTCTGACTTCTTATACGCAGTATTTT
CDR3 protein: CASSRLGAGTLTSYTQYF

clone size: -
CDR3 length: 15
J gene: TRBJ1-1
V gene: TRBV4-1
D gene: TRBD1
CDR3 DNA: TGCGCCAGCTGCCTAACGGGACAGGGGAACACTGAAGCTTTCTTT
CDR3 protein: CASCLTGQGNTEAFF

clone size: many
CDR3 length: 12
J gene: TRBJ1-6
V gene: TRBV12-3/TRBV12-4
D gene: -
CDR3 DNA: TGTGCCAGCCGCTCAGGGGTTTCACCCCTCCACTTT
CDR3 protein: CASRSGVSPLHF

clone size: many
CDR3 length: 14
J gene: TRBJ2-5
V gene: TRBV7-3
D gene: -
CDR3 DNA: TGTGCCAACCCTGGACAGTCGTACCAAGAGACCCAGTACTTC
CDR3 protein: CANPGQSYQETQYF

clone size: many
CDR3 length: 15
J gene: TRBJ2-3
V gene: TRBV6-1
D gene: -
CDR3 DNA: TGTGCCAGCAAACAATCTCCACGACACACAGATACGCAGTATTTT
CDR3 protein: CASKQSPRHTDTQYF

clone size: many
CDR3 length: 16
J gene: TRBJ2-7
V gene: TRBV2
D gene: -
CDR3 DNA: TGTGCCAGCAGTGAAGATCCGACACCGCCGGGCTACGAGCAGTACTTC
CDR3 protein: CASSEDPTPPGYEQYF

clone size: once
CDR3 length: 20
J gene: TRBJ2-4
V gene: TRBV7-8
D gene: TRBD2
CDR3 DNA: TGTGCCAGCAGCCAGTTCCTGGGACTAGCGGGAGGAGCGGGGGAAAACATTCAGTACTTC
CDR3 protein: CASSQFLGLAGGAGENIQYF

clone size: -
CDR3 length: 15
J gene: TRBJ2-3
V gene: TRBV3-1
D gene: -
CDR3 DNA: TGTGCCAGCAGTGTTGGCAGCGCTTCGGCAGATACGCAGTATTTT
CDR3 protein: CASSVGSASADTQYF

clone size: many
CDR3 length: 16
J gene: TRBJ1-3
V gene: TRBV12-3/TRBV12-4
D gene: TRBD1
CDR3 DNA: TGTGCCAGCAGTTACGGGGACAGAGCTCCTGGAAACACCATATATTTT
CDR3 protein: CASSYGDRAPGNTIYF

clone size: many
CDR3 length: 16
J gene: TRBJ2-3
V gene: TRBV10-3
D gene: TRBD2
CDR3 DNA: TGTGCCATCAGTGAGTCGGGGGTAGCGGGGTCAGATACGCAGTATTTT
CDR3 protein: CAISESGVAGSDTQYF

clone size: many
CDR3 length: 15
J gene: TRBJ2-7
V gene: TRBV13
D gene: TRBD1
CDR3 DNA: TGTGCCAGCAGCGATCGGGACAGCAGCTCCTACGAGCAGTACTTC
CDR3 protein: CASSDRDSSSYEQYF

clone size: many
CDR3 length: 13
J gene: TRBJ1-2
V gene: TRBV20-1
D gene: -
CDR3 DNA: TGCAGTGCTAGTTTGGCCTCTAACTATGGCTACACCTTC
CDR3 protein: CSASLASNYGYTF

clone size: few
CDR3 length: 14
J gene: TRBJ2-5
V gene: TRBV5-1
D gene: -
CDR3 DNA: TGCGCCAGCAGCTTGGGACAGCCCCAAGAGACCCAGTACTTC
CDR3 protein: CASSLGQPQETQYF

clone size: -
CDR3 length: 15
J gene: TRBJ2-7
V gene: TRBV7-8
D gene: -
CDR3 DNA: TGTGCCAGCAGTAACCAGCCAAGGGGGGTGTACGAGCAGTACTTC
CDR3 protein: CASSNQPRGVYEQYF

clone size: many
CDR3 length: 17
J gene: TRBJ2-5
V gene: TRBV11-2
D gene: -
CDR3 DNA: TGTGCCAGCAGCCCAGGAACGCAGAGAGGGGCCCAAGAGACCCAGTACTTC
CDR3 protein: CASSPGTQRGAQETQYF

clone size: -
CDR3 length: 16
J gene: TRBJ2-2
V gene: TRBV7-3
D gene: TRBD2
CDR3 DNA: TGTGCCAGCAGCACAGCGGGGGGCCCCCTGCCCGGGGAGCTGTTTTTT
CDR3 protein: CASSTAGGPLPGELFF

clone size: once
CDR3 length: 15
J gene: TRBJ2-1
V gene: TRBV30
D gene: -
CDR3 DNA: TGTGCCTGGAGTGAAAAAGGCGGTTCCTACAATGAGCAGTTCTTC
CDR3 protein: CAWSEKGGSYNEQFF

clone size: many
CDR3 length: 15
J gene: TRBJ2-7
V gene: TRBV5-6
D gene: TRBD1
CDR3 DNA: TGTGCCAGCAGCCTGCCGAACAGGGGCTCCTACGAGCAGTACTTC
CDR3 protein: CASSLPNRGSYEQYF

clone size: many
CDR3 length: 14
J gene: TRBJ1-5
V gene: TRBV20-1
D gene: TRBD1
CDR3 DNA: TGCAGTGCTCGCAGGACAGGGCACAATCAGCCCCAGCATTTT
CDR3 protein: CSARRTGHNQPQHF

clone size: many
CDR3 length: 14
J gene: TRBJ2-1
V gene: TRBV19
D gene: -
CDR3 DNA: TGTGCCACCCACCACGGGGGGCCTACAAATGAGCAGTTCTTC
CDR3 protein: CATHHGGPTNEQFF

clone size: -
CDR3 length: 14
J gene: TRBJ2-7
V gene: TRBV5-1
D gene: -
CDR3 DNA: TGCGCCAGCAGCTTGGCCGTAAATCAGCCCGAGCAGTACTTC
CDR3 protein: CASSLAVNQPEQYF

clone size: -
CDR3 length: 15
J gene: TRBJ2-1
V gene: TRBV5-6
D gene: -
CDR3 DNA: TGTGCCAGCAGGGACAGTGTTAGCTCCTACAATGAGCAGTTCTTC
CDR3 protein: CASRDSVSSYNEQFF